This T cell receptor beta chain appears in the sequencing data of a study of PD-L1 blockade in urothelial cancer (dated by TCRdb to between 2016 and 2019). Study-wide context: Therapy was started in 2014 for all patients, and atezolizumab 1,200 mg was administered intravenously every 3 weeks. Durable clinical benefit was defined as progression-free survival longer than 6 months, and TCR features were also tested against progression-free and overall survival. Pretreatment tumor samples, along with matched peripheral blood collected serially before and after atezolizumab treatment, underwent TCR sequencing. About nine tenths of the roughly 30 patients were males with bladder-origin urothelial cancer, and about 65% of the roughly 30 reported a prior smoking history. Patients had an ECOG performance status of 0 or 1 and had received between 0 and 3 prior chemotherapy regimens. Several patients reached durable clinical benefit, while 20 patients did not. In the same patients who had TCR sequencing, pretreatment tumors also underwent whole exome sequencing and RNA sequencing. Around 30 patients had pretreatment blood TCR-seq, some 25 had at least one posttreatment blood collection, and some 25 had tumor TCR-seq. Blood samples were analyzed 3 weeks after the start of treatment (second dose) and 6 weeks after the start of treatment. Blood samples yielded a median of around 150,000 T cells and some 80,000 unique TCRs, with median clonality roughly 0.085. The study was an exploratory multi-omic analysis of somatic, immune and clinical correlates of response to PD-L1 blockade with atezolizumab in urothelial cancer. The paper's findings and limits, for the study overall: Because of the small sample size (n ≈ 29) and the many exploratory analyses performed, the results are intended to be regarded as hypothesis-generating. Among patients with durable benefit, tumor-associated TCR clones showed greater expansion in peripheral blood 3 weeks after treatment started (n ≈ 21, p = 0.022). Improved progression-free and overall survival was associated with having pretreatment peripheral blood TCR clonality below the median.

In regard to this clone: Its antigen is currently not known. There are no base qualities to consult, and no much larger clone falls within one base.

The germline V gene sets CDR1 to SGHVS and CDR2 to FNYEAQ. The CDR3 numbers 15 residues from cysteine through phenylalanine. The DNA shown is the 45-base CDR3, in frame from base 1. After removal of 0 bases from V and 3 bases from J, the junction retains 5 bases not matched to a gene. Synthetic TCR analog templates were spiked into each PCR to estimate absolute template abundance from read counts. TCRbeta CDR3 regions were amplified from genomic DNA with bias-controlled V and J gene primers using the immunoSEQ assay. Sequencing of rearranged TCRbeta segments was performed at approximately 20X coverage. In the authors' own workflow: Sequencing errors were corrected by clustering, and CDR3s were annotated against IMGT so that V, D and J genes could be assigned. Downstream analyses used only productive TCRbeta rearrangements, leaving out any out-of-frame or stop-codon sequences. Clonality was computed as one minus Shannon entropy normalized by the log of the number of unique productive sequences. Fisher's exact test with Benjamini-Hochberg correction, at a threshold of adjusted p below 0.01, was used to find clones that differed between time points or between blood and tumor. TCRdb stores this immuneACCESS table with in-frame sequences only. Part of the clones is absent; in the studies checked, under half of the shortfall reflects unresolved V genes, and no reason is known for the rest. V and J calls and clone size come straight from that table; D and trimming were deduced from the DNA. The sample table holds tens of thousands of clones, of which 91% were seen once. Approximately 7.9% of the sample comes from the top ten.

Explained via the paper, the time point label denotes: peripheral blood 6 weeks after treatment start. The cohort included 25 to 30 patients with locally advanced or metastatic urothelial carcinoma who were treated at Memorial Sloan Kettering on a trial protocol. Peripheral blood mononuclear cells were collected pretreatment and during treatment, at between 1 and 8 total time points per patient. The Qiagen DNeasy Blood extraction kit was used to purify genomic DNA from total PBMCs and from tumor samples. Collected pretreatment and during treatment, PBMCs were isolated and stored as previously described.

The sample here was PBMCs, taken around atezolizumab (anti-PD-L1) treatment. This TCR came from a man in his 70s with urothelial cancer. The V and J genes are TRBV7-6 and TRBJ2-7; the junction holds 7 bases that match TRBD2. In nucleotides, the sequence is TGTGCCAGCAGCTTAGCGCCGGGACTATTCTACGAGCAGTACTTC. This yields the protein CASSLAPGLFYEQYF.